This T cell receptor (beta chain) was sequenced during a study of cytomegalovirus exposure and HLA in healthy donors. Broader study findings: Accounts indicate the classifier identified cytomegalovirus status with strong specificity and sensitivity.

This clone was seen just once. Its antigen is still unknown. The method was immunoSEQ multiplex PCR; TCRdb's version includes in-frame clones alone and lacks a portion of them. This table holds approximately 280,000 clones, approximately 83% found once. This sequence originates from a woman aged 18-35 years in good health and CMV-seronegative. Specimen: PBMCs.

The CDR3 protein is CARARSGTEAFF. For the CDR3, the DNA is TGTGCCAGGGCCCGGTCAGGAACTGAAGCTTTCTTT. V usage is TRBV6-4 and J usage is TRBJ1-1, with D unresolved. The CDR3 totals 12 residues. V lost 9 bases and J lost 5, with 13 bases in between. In germline, CDR1 is MRHNA, CDR2 SNTAGT.